Given below is one T cell receptor (beta chain) in context. Profiled with immunoSEQ multiplex PCR; TCRdb holds only in-frame clones, not every one. Here the sample spans about 41,000 clones, almost 95% being singletons. The entry originates in a study of T cell changes during pregnancy in multiple sclerosis. This CDR3 is 13 amino acids long. The germline V and J ends were trimmed by 4 bases and 8 bases, with 12 bases remaining between them. Per the germline V gene, CDR1 is MDHEN and CDR2 is SYDVKM. Sequences were derived from CD8+ T cells from peripheral blood mononuclear cells, sampled in the third trimester of pregnancy. The sequence was collected from a female donor with multiple sclerosis, enrolled in a pregnancy study. The V gene is TRBV28, the J gene TRBJ2-1, with a weak D call TRBD1 (5 bases). CDR3 amino acids: CASSYQGFDEQFF. DNA of the CDR3: TGTGCCAGCAGTTATCAGGGTTTCGATGAGCAGTTCTTC.